The clone carrying this T cell receptor (beta chain) was detected a few times. CDR1 is KGHDR, CDR2 SFDVKD, per germline. Trimming cost V 9 bases and J 1 base, with 15 bases left between them. This CDR3 region has 15 residues. As originally analysed: For nucleated cells, counts were estimated from reference gene primer amplification. Sequencing used immunoSEQ multiplex PCR; TCRdb keeps in-frame clones, though not all of them. V and J calls and clone size come straight from that table; D and trimming were deduced from the DNA. The table records roughly 170,000 clones, less than 90% of them present only once. These data come from a study of blood T cell repertoires in COVID-19. Across the study: COVID-19 samples, acute and convalescent, were from the United States, Italy and Spain. T cells, B-cell-depleted T cells, or PBMCs provided the cDNA or gDNA that served as material.

This rearrangement joins TRBV24-1 to TRBJ2-1, with TRBD2 as a possible D gene (5 bases). Sequencing was performed on peripheral blood. The origin of this receptor is a man in his 60s with acute or convalescent COVID-19. In DNA form, the CDR3 reads TGTGCCACCCGGGGTCGTGGGGAATCCTACAATGAGCAGTTCTTC. Protein product: CATRGRGESYNEQFF.